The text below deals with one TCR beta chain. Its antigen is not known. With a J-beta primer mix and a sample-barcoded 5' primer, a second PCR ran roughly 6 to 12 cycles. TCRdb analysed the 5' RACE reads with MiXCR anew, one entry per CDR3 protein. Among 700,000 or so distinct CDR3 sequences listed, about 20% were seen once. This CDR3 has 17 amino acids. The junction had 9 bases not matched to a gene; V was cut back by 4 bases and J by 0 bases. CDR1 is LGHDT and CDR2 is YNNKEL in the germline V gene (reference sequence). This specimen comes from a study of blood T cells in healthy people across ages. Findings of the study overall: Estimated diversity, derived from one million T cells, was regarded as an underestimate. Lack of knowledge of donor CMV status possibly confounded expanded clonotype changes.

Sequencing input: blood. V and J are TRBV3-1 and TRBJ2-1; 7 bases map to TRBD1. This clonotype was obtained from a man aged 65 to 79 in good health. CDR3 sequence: CASSRPLGTDSYNEQFF. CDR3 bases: TGTGCCAGCAGCCGACCACTCGGGACAGACTCCTACAATGAGCAGTTCTTC.